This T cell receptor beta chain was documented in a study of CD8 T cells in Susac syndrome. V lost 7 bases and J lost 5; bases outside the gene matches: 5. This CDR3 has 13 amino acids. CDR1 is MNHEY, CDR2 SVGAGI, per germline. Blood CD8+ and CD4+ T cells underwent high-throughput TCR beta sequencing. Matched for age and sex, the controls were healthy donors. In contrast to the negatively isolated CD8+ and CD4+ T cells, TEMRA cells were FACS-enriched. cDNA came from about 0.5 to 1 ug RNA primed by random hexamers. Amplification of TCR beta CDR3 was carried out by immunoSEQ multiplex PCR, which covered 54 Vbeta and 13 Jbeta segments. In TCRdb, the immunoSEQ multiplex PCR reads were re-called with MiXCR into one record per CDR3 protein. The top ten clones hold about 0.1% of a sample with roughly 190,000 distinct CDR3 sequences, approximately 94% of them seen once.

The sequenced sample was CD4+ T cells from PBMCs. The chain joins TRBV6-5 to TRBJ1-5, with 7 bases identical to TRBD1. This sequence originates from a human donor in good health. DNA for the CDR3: TGTGCCAGCAAGAACAGGGGCGATCAGCCCCAGCATTTT. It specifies CASKNRGDQPQHF.